These 7 T cell receptor beta chains were all obtained from the same sample, sequenced in a study of T cells in Graves' hyperthyroidism and ophthalmopathy. The TCR beta CDR3 regions underwent amplification using RNA transcripts as the source. The HTBI set primed first-round TCR CDR3 RT-PCR. TCRdb called the multiplex PCR reads again in MiXCR, with one record for every CDR3 protein. The repertoire holds fewer than 250,000 distinct CDR3 sequences, with less than 20% as singletons. Material: blood. The receptors here all came from a young woman with Graves' ophthalmopathy.

Regarding this clonotype: A single base separates this from a much larger clone, so it may be a read error. The chain uses TRBV12-3 or TRBV12-4 and TRBJ2-2; possibly TRBD1 for D (6 bases). V lost 7 bases, J lost 1 base, and 13 bases lay in between. The CDR3 loop spans 15 amino acids. CDR3 in amino acids: CASKGPGVNTGELFF. DNA for the CDR3: TGTGCCAGCAAAGGGCCAGGGGTGAACACCGGGGAGCTGTTTTTT.

This clonotype occurred many times. This chain uses TRBV24-1 with TRBJ2-1; D gene ambiguous. The V gene's germline CDR1 is KGHDR and CDR2 SFDVKD. Trimming took 10 bases from V and 0 from J, leaving 9 bases between them. The CDR3 totals 13 residues. The CDR3 spells CATMAYSYNEQFF. The CDR3 nucleotides read TGTGCCACGATGGCCTACTCCTACAATGAGCAGTTCTTC.

Of note for this clonotype: This sequence may be a read error, since a much larger clone differs from it by one base. The chain couples TRBV20-1 to TRBJ2-3; D is possibly TRBD1 or TRBD2 (5 bases each). The CDR3 has 16 amino acids. Germline V gene sequence: CDR1 DFQATT, CDR2 SNEGSKA (reference sequence). CDR3 sequence (DNA): TGCAGTGCTAGAGATTATAACCCCGGGGCGACAGATATGCAGTATTTT. Its translation is CSARDYNPGATDMQYF.

Many counts were recorded for this clonotype. The V call is TRBV11-2, the J call TRBJ2-4; TRBD2 agrees at 7 bases. The CDR3 sequence is 13 residues long. CDR1 and CDR2 from the germline V gene are SGHAT and FQNNGV. V trimming: 4 bases; J trimming: 6 bases; junction bases outside the gene matches: 3. CDR3: CASSYPGGNIQYF. In DNA form, the CDR3 reads TGTGCCAGCAGCTACCCGGGAGGAAACATTCAGTACTTC.

The sample holds many counts of this clonotype. The V and J genes are TRBV7-2 and TRBJ2-5, with a tentative D call TRBD2 (5 bases). The CDR3 extends over 14 amino acids. The V and J ends lost 5 bases and 1 base respectively, with 11 bases between them. Per the germline V gene, CDR1 is SGHTA and CDR2 is FQGNSA. The CDR3 sequence: CASSPGLIQETQYF. In nucleotides, the CDR3 is TGTGCCAGCAGCCCTGGACTTATCCAAGAGACCCAGTACTTC.

CDR3 protein: CASSQGGGQPQHF. The DNA of the CDR3 is TGCGCCAGCAGCCAAGGGGGCGGGCAGCCCCAGCATTTT. The rearrangement uses TRBV4-1 and TRBJ1-5, with D possibly being TRBD1 (5 bases). This CDR3 comprises 13 residues. Germline V CDR1 and CDR2: MGHRA, YSYEKL. V gave up 1 base and J gave up 7 bases, with 8 bases separating them.

The V gene is TRBV28, the J gene TRBJ2-7; a weak D match, TRBD1 (5 bases). The CDR3 is 13 residues long. Germline V gene lookup returns CDR1 MDHEN and CDR2 SYDVKM. V was pared by 8 bases and J by 8 bases, with 19 bases between. The CDR3 region has the DNA TGTGCCAGCTTCCGACAGTCCTCTTTGAAGCAGTACTTC. This translates into CASFRQSSLKQYF.